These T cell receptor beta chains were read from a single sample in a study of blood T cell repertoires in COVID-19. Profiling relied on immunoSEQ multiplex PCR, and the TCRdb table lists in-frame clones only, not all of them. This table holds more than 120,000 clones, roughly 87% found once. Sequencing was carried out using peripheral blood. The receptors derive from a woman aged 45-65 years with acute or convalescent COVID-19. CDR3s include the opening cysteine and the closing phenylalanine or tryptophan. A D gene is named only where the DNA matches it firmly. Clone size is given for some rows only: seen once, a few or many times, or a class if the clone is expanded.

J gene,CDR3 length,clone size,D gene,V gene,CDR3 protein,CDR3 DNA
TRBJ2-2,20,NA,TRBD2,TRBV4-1,CASSQEVGLAGGPGTGELFF,TGCGCCAGCAGCCAAGAGGTCGGGCTAGCGGGGGGGCCGGGCACCGGGGAGCTGTTTTTT
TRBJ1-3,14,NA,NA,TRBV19,CASTDRRSGNTIYF,TGTGCCAGTACAGACAGAAGGTCTGGAAACACCATATATTTT
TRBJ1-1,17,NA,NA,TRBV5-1,CASSLPSSRTQNTEAFF,TGCGCCAGCAGCTTGCCAAGTTCTAGGACTCAGAACACTGAAGCTTTCTTT
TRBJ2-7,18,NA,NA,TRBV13,CASSLFFSAGRGPHEQYF,TGTGCCAGCAGCTTATTCTTTTCTGCGGGCAGGGGTCCCCACGAGCAGTACTTC
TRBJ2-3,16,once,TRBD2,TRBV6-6,CASSYSSGVRADTQYF,TGTGCCAGCAGTTACTCGAGCGGGGTAAGGGCAGATACGCAGTATTTT
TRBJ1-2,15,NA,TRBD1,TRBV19,CASSAISVRGFGYTF,TGTGCCAGTAGCGCGATATCAGTCAGGGGGTTCGGCTACACCTTC
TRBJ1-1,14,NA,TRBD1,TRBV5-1,CASSSGTGYTEAFF,TGCGCCAGCAGCTCCGGGACAGGGTACACTGAAGCTTTCTTT
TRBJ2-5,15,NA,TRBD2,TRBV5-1,CASSSLLAGEETQYF,TGCGCCAGCAGCTCCTTATTAGCGGGGGAGGAGACCCAGTACTTC
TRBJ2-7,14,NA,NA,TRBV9,CASSVEPRIYEQYF,TGTGCCAGCAGCGTAGAGCCTCGAATCTACGAGCAGTACTTC
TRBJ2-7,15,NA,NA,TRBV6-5,CASSRPTGSTYEQYF,TGTGCCAGCAGTCGACCGACAGGTTCGACCTACGAGCAGTACTTC
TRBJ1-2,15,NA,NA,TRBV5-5,CASSLGGHTNYGYTF,TGTGCCAGCAGCTTGGGGGGGCACACTAACTATGGCTACACCTTC
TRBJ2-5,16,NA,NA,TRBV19,CASSLTRGHFQETQYF,TGTGCCAGTAGCCTCACCCGGGGACACTTCCAAGAGACCCAGTACTTC
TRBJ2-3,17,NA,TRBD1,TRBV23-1,CASSQFHRDRGTDTQYF,TGCGCCAGCAGTCAATTCCACCGGGACAGGGGCACAGATACGCAGTATTTT
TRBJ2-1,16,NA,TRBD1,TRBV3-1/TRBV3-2,CASSRWTGDFYNEQFF,TGTGCCAGCAGCCGCTGGACAGGGGACTTCTATAATGAGCAGTTCTTC
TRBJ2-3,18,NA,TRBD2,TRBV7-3,CASSSSGRVVSGTDTQYF,TGTGCCAGCAGCTCTAGCGGGAGGGTGGTATCAGGCACAGATACGCAGTATTTT
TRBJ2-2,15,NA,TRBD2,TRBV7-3,CASSLSLAESGELFF,TGTGCCAGCAGCTTAAGCCTAGCGGAGTCCGGGGAGCTGTTTTTT
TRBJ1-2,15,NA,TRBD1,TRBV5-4,CASSPGTGFGYGYTF,TGTGCCAGCAGCCCCGGGACAGGGTTTGGCTATGGCTACACCTTC
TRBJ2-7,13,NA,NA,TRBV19,CASRRGHIYEQYF,TGTGCCAGTAGAAGGGGACATATCTACGAGCAGTACTTC
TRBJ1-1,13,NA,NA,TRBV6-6,CASSKQGNTEAFF,TGTGCCAGCAGTAAACAGGGGAACACTGAAGCTTTCTTT
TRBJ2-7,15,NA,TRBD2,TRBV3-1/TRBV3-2,CASSPGLAGIYEQYF,TGTGCCAGCAGCCCCGGACTAGCGGGGATCTACGAGCAGTACTTC
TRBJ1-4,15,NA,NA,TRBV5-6,CASRFFRDSNEKLFF,TGTGCCAGCAGATTCTTCCGGGACTCTAATGAAAAACTGTTTTTT
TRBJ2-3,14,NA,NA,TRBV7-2,CASLPGEYTDTQYF,TGTGCCAGCTTACCAGGGGAATATACAGATACGCAGTATTTT
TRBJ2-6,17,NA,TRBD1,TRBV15,CATSGGQGLAGANVLTF,TGTGCCACCAGCGGTGGACAGGGGCTAGCTGGGGCCAACGTCCTGACTTTC
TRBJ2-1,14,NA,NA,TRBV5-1,CASSPLPQNNEQFF,TGCGCCAGCAGTCCACTACCCCAAAACAATGAGCAGTTCTTC
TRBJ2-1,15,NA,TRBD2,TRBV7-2,CASSLEAGGINEQFF,TGTGCCAGCAGCTTAGAAGCGGGAGGTATCAATGAGCAGTTCTTC
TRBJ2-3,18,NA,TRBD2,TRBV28,CASSLLGGGGPSTDTQYF,TGTGCCAGCAGTTTACTCGGGGGGGGAGGGCCTAGCACAGATACGCAGTATTTT
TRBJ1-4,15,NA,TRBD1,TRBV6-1,CASSEALGQGEKLFF,TGTGCCAGCAGTGAAGCGCTAGGACAGGGTGAAAAACTGTTTTTT
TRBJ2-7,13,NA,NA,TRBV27,CASSFRTPYEQYF,TGTGCCAGCAGTTTCCGGACACCTTACGAGCAGTACTTC